Sequencing of this T cell receptor beta chain was carried out in a study of CD8 T cells in Susac syndrome. TCR beta was sequenced from blood CD8+ and CD4+ T cells. Multiple sclerosis controls were treatment-naive patients with stable or active relapsing-remitting disease. V gave up 4 bases and J gave up 3 bases; unmatched junction bases: 10. The CDR3 consists of 17 residues. Germline values: CDR1 SGHRS, CDR2 YFSETQ. With random hexamers, 0.5 to 1 ug RNA was reverse transcribed. An immunoSEQ multiplex PCR generated amplified TCR beta CDR3 products spanning 54 Vbeta and 13 Jbeta. In TCRdb, the immunoSEQ multiplex PCR reads were re-called with MiXCR into one record per CDR3 protein. The data contain more than 90,000 distinct CDR3 sequences, more than 85% of them singletons.

This sequence was found in a human donor with multiple sclerosis. This chain joins TRBV5-1 and TRBJ2-2, with 9 bases fitting TRBD2. Material for sequencing was CD4+ T cells from PBMCs. Written as DNA, the CDR3 is TGCGCCAGCAGCCCCCGTAGCGGGGGAGCGGACACCGGGGAGCTGTTTTTT. Translated, it gives CASSPRSGGADTGELFF.